This TCR beta chain was sequenced during a study of Graves' ophthalmopathy and Graves' hyperthyroidism. Stable hyperthyroidism meant no ophthalmopathy within 18 months of follow-up. It was on clinical symptoms, serum thyroxine, TRAb, thyroid ultrasound and orbital computed tomography that diagnosis relied. Transcripts of RNA were the source for amplifying TCR beta CDR3 regions. After a first-round RT-PCR with HTBI primers, a second-round multiplex PCR was run. TCRdb ran MiXCR on the multiplex PCR reads and lists one entry per CDR3 protein. The sample lists hundreds of thousands of distinct CDR3 sequences, approximately 15% occurring once. This clonotype was seen ten or more times. The germline V gene encodes CDR1 KGHSH and CDR2 LQKENI. The CDR3 sequence is 13 residues long. Trimming cost V 4 bases and J 9 bases; bases outside gene matches: 8.

This chain joins TRBV18 and TRBJ1-2; TRBD1 matches at 7 bases. The sequencing input was peripheral blood. This clonotype was sampled from a woman under 30 with stable Graves' hyperthyroidism. Here the CDR3 reads CASSQGQSGSYTF. Written as DNA, the CDR3 is TGTGCCAGCTCACAGGGACAGTCCGGAAGCTACACCTTC. The entire variable domain, with the rest obtained from reference TRBV18 and TRBJ1-2, is as follows: NAGVMQNPRHLVRRRGQEARLRCSPMKGHSHVYWYRQLPEEGLKFMVYLQKENIIDESGMPKERFSAEFPKEGPSILRIQQVVRGDSAAYFCASSQGQSGSYTFGSGTRLTVV.